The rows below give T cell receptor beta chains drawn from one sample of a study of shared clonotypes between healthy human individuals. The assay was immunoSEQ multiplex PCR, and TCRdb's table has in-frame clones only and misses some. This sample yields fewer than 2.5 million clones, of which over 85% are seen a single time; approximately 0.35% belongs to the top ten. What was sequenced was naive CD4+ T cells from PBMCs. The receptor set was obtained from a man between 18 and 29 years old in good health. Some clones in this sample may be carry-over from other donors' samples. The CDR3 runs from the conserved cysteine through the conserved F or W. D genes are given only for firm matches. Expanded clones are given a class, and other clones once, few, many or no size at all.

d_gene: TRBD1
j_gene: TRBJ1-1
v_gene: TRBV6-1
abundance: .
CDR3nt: TGTGCCAGCAGTGAGGGACAGGGGAGGACTGAAGCTTTCTTT
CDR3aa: CASSEGQGRTEAFF

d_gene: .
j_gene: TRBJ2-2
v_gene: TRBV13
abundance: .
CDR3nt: TGTGCCAGCAGCCTAGACACCGGGGAGCTGTTTTTT
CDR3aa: CASSLDTGELFF

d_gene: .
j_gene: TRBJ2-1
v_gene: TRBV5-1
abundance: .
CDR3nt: TGCGCCACCCGAAGGGATGGCGGAACCTACAATGAGCAGTTCTTC
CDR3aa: CATRRDGGTYNEQFF

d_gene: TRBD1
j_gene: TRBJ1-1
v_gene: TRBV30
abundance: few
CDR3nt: TGTGCCTGGAAGCAGGGGGGCACTGAAGCTTTCTTT
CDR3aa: CAWKQGGTEAFF

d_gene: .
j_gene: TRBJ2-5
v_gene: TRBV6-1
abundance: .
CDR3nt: TGTGCCAGCACCCGACGAGGGACTGAAGAGACCCAGTACTTC
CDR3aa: CASTRRGTEETQYF

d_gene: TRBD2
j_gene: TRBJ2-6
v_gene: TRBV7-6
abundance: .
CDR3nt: TGTGCCAGCAGCTTAGCTAGCGGGAGCTCTGGGGCCAACGTCCTGACTTTC
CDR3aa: CASSLASGSSGANVLTF

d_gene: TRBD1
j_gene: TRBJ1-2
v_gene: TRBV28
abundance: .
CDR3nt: TGTGCCAGCAGCCCCACAGGGGGGAACTATGGCTACACCTTC
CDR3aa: CASSPTGGNYGYTF

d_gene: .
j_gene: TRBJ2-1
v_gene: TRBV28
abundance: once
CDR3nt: TGTGCCAGCAGTTTCCAAAACAATGAGCAGTTCTTC
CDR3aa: CASSFQNNEQFF

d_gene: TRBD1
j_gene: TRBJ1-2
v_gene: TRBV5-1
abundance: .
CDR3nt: TGCGCCAGCAGCTTGTGGGGTCCCGGGACAGGGGACTATGGCTACACCTTC
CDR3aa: CASSLWGPGTGDYGYTF

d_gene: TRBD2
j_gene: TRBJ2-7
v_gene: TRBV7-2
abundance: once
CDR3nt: TGTGCCAGCAGCTTAGGCAGGACTAGCGGGAGTTACGAGCAGTACTTC
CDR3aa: CASSLGRTSGSYEQYF

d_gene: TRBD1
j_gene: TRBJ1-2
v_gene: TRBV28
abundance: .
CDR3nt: TGTGCCAGCAAGACAGGGTTTGCAGACGGCTACACCTTC
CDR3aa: CASKTGFADGYTF

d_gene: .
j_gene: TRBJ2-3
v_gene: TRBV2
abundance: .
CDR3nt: TGTGCCAGCCGGGGAGGCACAGATACGCAGTATTTT
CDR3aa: CASRGGTDTQYF

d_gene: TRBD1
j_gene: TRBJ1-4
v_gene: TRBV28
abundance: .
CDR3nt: TGTGCCAGCAGTTTAACAGGGGGTGAAAAACTGTTTTTT
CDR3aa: CASSLTGGEKLFF

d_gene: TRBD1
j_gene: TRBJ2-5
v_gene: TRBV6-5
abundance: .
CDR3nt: TGTGCCAGCAACTCGGACAGGGCGGCCGGGGCCCAGTACTTC
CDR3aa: CASNSDRAAGAQYF

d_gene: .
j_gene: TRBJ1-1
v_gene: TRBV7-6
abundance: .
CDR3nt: TGTGCCAGCAGCTTATCAGTCGACGCGAACACTGAAGCTTTCTTT
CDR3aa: CASSLSVDANTEAFF

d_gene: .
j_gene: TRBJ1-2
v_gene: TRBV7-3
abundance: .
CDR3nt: TGTGCCAGCAGCTTAACGCGGGGAGATTCCGGCTACACCTTC
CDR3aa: CASSLTRGDSGYTF

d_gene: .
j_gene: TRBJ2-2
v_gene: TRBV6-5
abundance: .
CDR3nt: TGTGCCAGCAGTTACGGTTGGGGTAGGACCGGGGAGCTGTTTTTT
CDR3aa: CASSYGWGRTGELFF

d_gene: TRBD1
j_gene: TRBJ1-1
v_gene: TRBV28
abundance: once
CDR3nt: TGTGCCAGCAGTTTGGGACAGGGGGCGACGTACACTGAAGCTTTCTTT
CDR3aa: CASSLGQGATYTEAFF

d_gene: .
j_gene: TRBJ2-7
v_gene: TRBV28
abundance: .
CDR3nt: TGTGCCAGCAGTCTGGGGCGTTACGAGCAGTACTTC
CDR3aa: CASSLGRYEQYF

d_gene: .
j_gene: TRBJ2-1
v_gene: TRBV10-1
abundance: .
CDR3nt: TGCGCCAGCAGCCCCGACTCGCTCAATGAGCAGTTCTTC
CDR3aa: CASSPDSLNEQFF

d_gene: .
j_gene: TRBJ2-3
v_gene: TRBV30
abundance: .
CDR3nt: TGTGCCTGCCCACGGGACGGGGTTCGGACAGATACGCAGTATTTT
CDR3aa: CACPRDGVRTDTQYF

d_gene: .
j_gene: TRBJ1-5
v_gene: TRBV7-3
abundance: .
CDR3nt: TGTGCCAGCAGCTTAACAGGGTCGTCAGGGCAGCCCCAGCATTTT
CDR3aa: CASSLTGSSGQPQHF

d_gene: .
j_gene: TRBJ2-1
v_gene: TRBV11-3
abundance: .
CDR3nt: TGTGCCAGCAGCTCCCGGGCGGCCGTCTCCTACAATGAGCAGTTCTTC
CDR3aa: CASSSRAAVSYNEQFF

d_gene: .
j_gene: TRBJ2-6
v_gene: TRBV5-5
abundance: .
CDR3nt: TGTGCCAGCAGCTTGGCCCCCTCTGGGGCCAACGTCCTGACTTTC
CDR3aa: CASSLAPSGANVLTF

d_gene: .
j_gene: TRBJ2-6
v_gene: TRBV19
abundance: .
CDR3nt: TGTGCCAGTAGCCCAAGGGGGTCTGGGGCCAACGTCCTGACTTTC
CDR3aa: CASSPRGSGANVLTF

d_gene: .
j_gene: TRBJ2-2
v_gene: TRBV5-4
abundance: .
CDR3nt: TGTGCCAGCAGCTTGCTTCCCACCGGGGAGCTGTTTTTT
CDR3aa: CASSLLPTGELFF

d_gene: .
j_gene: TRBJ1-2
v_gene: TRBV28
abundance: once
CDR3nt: TGTGCCAGCAGCAGACAGTACTATGGCTACACCTTC
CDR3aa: CASSRQYYGYTF

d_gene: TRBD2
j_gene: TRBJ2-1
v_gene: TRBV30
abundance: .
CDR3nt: TGTGCCTGGAGCAGCGGGACCTACAATGAGCAGTTCTTC
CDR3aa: CAWSSGTYNEQFF

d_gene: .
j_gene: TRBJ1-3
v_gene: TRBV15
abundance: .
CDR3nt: TGTGCCACCAGCAGAGTCGTGAAGCAGGCTGGAAACACCATATATTTT
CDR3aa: CATSRVVKQAGNTIYF

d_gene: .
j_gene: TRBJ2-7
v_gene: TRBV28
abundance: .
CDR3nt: TGTGCCAGCAGTTCTCCAGGCTCGGGATACGAGCAGTACTTC
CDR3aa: CASSSPGSGYEQYF

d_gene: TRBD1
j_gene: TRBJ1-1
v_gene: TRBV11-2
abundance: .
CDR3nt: TGTGCCAGCAGCTTCCCCGGGACAGGGAACACTGAAGCTTTCTTT
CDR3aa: CASSFPGTGNTEAFF

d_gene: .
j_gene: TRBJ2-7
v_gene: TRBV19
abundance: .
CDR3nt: TGTGCCACCGCTCCACGGGGCGGCTCCTACGAGCAGTACTTC
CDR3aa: CATAPRGGSYEQYF

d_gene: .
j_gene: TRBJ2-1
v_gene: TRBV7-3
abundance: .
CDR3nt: TGTGCCAGCAGCTTCCGGCCCCCCGACTACAATGAGCAGTTCTTC
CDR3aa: CASSFRPPDYNEQFF

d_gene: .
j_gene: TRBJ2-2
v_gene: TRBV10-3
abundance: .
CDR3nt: TGTGCCATCAGCCAAACGAGGGGCTTAGGCACCGGGGAGCTGTTTTTT
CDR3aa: CAISQTRGLGTGELFF

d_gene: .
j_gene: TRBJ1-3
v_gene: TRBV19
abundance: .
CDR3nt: TGTGCCAGTACCCCGAGTCGGACGGCCTCAGGAAACACCATATATTTT
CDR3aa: CASTPSRTASGNTIYF

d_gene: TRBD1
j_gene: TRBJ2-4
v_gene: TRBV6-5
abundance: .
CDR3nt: TGTGCCAGCAGGACAGGGGCCGGGAACATTCAGTACTTC
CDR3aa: CASRTGAGNIQYF

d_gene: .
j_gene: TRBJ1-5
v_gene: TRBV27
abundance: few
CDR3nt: TGTGCCAGCAGCCCAACACCGTTCAGCCGGGCCCAGCATTTT
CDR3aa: CASSPTPFSRAQHF

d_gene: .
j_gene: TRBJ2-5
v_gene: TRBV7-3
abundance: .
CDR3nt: TGTGCCAGCAGCTTAAACGGGGCAGGAGGAGAGACCCAGTACTTC
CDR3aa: CASSLNGAGGETQYF

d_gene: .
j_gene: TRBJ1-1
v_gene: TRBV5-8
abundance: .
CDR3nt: TGTGCCAGCAGCTTCGGACTGCGGTTGTACACTGAAGCTTTCTTT
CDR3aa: CASSFGLRLYTEAFF

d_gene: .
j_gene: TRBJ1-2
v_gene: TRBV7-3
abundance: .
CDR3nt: TGTGCCAGCAGCGCGACAGTCTATGGCTACACCTTC
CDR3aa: CASSATVYGYTF

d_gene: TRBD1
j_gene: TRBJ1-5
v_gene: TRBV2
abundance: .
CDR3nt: TGTGCCAGCAACTCAGGGGGAATACAGCCCCAGCATTTT
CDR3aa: CASNSGGIQPQHF

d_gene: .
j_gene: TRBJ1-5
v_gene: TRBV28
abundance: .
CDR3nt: TGTGCCAGCACTCTTCAGGGGAGAGGTAATCAGCCCCAGCATTTT
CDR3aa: CASTLQGRGNQPQHF

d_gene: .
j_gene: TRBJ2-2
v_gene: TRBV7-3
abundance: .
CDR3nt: TGTGCCAGCAGCTTAATTGCGGGCCTAGGCACCGGGGAGCTGTTTTTT
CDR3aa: CASSLIAGLGTGELFF

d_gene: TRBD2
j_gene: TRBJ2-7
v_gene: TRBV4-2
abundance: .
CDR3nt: TGTGCCAGCAGCCAACCTCTAGCGGGAGGGTTCGACGAGCAGTACTTC
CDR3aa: CASSQPLAGGFDEQYF

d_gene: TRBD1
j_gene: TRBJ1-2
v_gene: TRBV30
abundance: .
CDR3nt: TGTGCCTGGAGTGTAATGCAGGGGGGCACCTTC
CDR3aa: CAWSVMQGGTF

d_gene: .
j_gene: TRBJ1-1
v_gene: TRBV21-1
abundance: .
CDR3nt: TGTGCCAGCAGCCTGGTGGGGGAGAACACTGAAGCTTTCTTT
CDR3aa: CASSLVGENTEAFF

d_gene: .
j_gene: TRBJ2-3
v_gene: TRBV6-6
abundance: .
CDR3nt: TGTGCCAGCACCTTACCAGGGGCAGATACGCAGTATTTT
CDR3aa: CASTLPGADTQYF

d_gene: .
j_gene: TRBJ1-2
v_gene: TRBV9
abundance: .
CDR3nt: TGTGCCAGCAGCCTAGAGGCAGCCCGGGCCTATGGCTACACCTTC
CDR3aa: CASSLEAARAYGYTF

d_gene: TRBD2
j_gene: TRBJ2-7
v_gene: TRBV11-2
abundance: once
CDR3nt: TGTGCCAGCAGTTGGACTAGCCCCCTCTACGAGCAGTACTTC
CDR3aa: CASSWTSPLYEQYF

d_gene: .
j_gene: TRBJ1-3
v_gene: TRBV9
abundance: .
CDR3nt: TGTGCCAGCAGCGTAGAAGGGATCGGAAACACCATATATTTT
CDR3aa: CASSVEGIGNTIYF

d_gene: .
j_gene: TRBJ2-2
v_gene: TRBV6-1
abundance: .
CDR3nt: TGTGCCAGCAGTGAAGCACCAGGGTGGACCGGGGAGCTGTTTTTT
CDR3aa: CASSEAPGWTGELFF

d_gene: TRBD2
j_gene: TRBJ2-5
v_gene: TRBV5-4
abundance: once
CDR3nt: TGTGCCAGCAGCCCGGGGACTAGCGGGAGGGCTACGACCCAGTACTTC
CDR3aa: CASSPGTSGRATTQYF

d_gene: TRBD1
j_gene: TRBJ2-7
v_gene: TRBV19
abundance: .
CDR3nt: TGTGCCGTAGGGGACAGGGAAACCTACGAGCAGTACTTC
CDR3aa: CAVGDRETYEQYF

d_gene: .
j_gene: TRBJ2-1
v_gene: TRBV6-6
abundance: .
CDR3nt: TGTGCCAGCACCGGGACGACGTACAATGAGCAGTTCTTC
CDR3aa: CASTGTTYNEQFF

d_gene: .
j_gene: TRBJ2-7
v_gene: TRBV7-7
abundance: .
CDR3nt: TGTGCCAGCAGCTCTGGACACAGCGGTGAGCAGTACTTC
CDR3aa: CASSSGHSGEQYF

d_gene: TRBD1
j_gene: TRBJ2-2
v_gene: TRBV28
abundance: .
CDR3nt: TGTGCCAGCAGTTCCTCCGGGACAGGGAAAGCCGGGGAGCTGTTTTTT
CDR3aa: CASSSSGTGKAGELFF

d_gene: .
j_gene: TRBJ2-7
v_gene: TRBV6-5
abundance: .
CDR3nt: TGTGCCAGCTCGACAGGCATGGAGCAGTACTTC
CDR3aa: CASSTGMEQYF